Sequencing of this TCR beta chain was carried out in a study of cytomegalovirus exposure and HLA in healthy donors. The J segment lost 4 bases and the V segment lost 0 bases, leaving 9 bases of the junction unmatched. The CDR3 has 18 residues. Germline-derived CDR1 and CDR2 are MRHNA and SNTAGT. The study ran its PCR with 60 Vbeta and 13 Jbeta primers. Libraries were prepared by immunoSEQ multiplex PCR; TCRdb keeps only in-frame clonotypes and omits some of them. This table has under 110,000 clones, roughly 71% appearing once. The chain joins TRBV6-4 to TRBJ2-3; TRBD1 aligns across 11 bases. What was sequenced was PBMCs. This clonotype originated in a male donor in good health and CMV-seropositive. In nucleotides, the CDR3 is TGTGCCAGCAGTGACTCAAGGACAGGGGGCAAGACTGCAGATACGCAGTATTTT. Translated: CASSDSRTGGKTADTQYF.